A selection of T cell receptor beta chains follows, all from one sample in a study of early T cells in non-severe SARS-CoV-2 infection. TCRdb reprocessed the 5' RACE reads via MiXCR and lists one record per CDR3 protein. The sample lists approximately 27,000 distinct CDR3 sequences, 4.5% to 5.5% occurring once. Material: whole blood. These receptors were collected from an adult who was a healthcare worker with PCR-confirmed SARS-CoV-2 infection or an uninfected control (not recorded which). Each CDR3 is given with its conserved first and last residue. A D gene is named only where the DNA matches it firmly.

d_gene: TRBD2; v_gene: TRBV28; j_gene: TRBJ2-5; CDR3aa: CASSGFGGKETQYF
d_gene: NA; v_gene: TRBV11-2; j_gene: TRBJ2-7; CDR3aa: CASSRGNEQYF
d_gene: NA; v_gene: TRBV12-3/TRBV12-4; j_gene: TRBJ2-7; CDR3aa: CASSLYNGPYEQYF
d_gene: NA; v_gene: TRBV7-6; j_gene: TRBJ2-1; CDR3aa: CASSSRGDEQFF
d_gene: NA; v_gene: TRBV19; j_gene: TRBJ1-2; CDR3aa: CASETNYGYTF
d_gene: NA; v_gene: TRBV30; j_gene: TRBJ1-1; CDR3aa: CAWSPLDRRRTEAFF
d_gene: TRBD1; v_gene: TRBV4-1; j_gene: TRBJ1-1; CDR3aa: CASSQDRGQGGGSPEAFF
d_gene: NA; v_gene: TRBV11-2; j_gene: TRBJ1-1; CDR3aa: CASSPPGNTEAFF
d_gene: TRBD1; v_gene: TRBV12-3/TRBV12-4; j_gene: TRBJ1-2; CDR3aa: CASSRTGGYTF
d_gene: NA; v_gene: TRBV30; j_gene: TRBJ1-4; CDR3aa: CACPGVGATNEKLFF
d_gene: NA; v_gene: TRBV5-1; j_gene: TRBJ1-1; CDR3aa: CASSSPTVFARGGTEAFF
d_gene: NA; v_gene: TRBV29-1; j_gene: TRBJ2-1; CDR3aa: CSVKNRDTYNEQFF
d_gene: NA; v_gene: TRBV7-8; j_gene: TRBJ2-2; CDR3aa: CASSLSAGNTGELFF
d_gene: TRBD1; v_gene: TRBV6-5; j_gene: TRBJ2-7; CDR3aa: CASSVKGQGPYEQYF
d_gene: NA; v_gene: TRBV18; j_gene: TRBJ2-5; CDR3aa: CASSPLSAGAQETQYF
d_gene: TRBD1; v_gene: TRBV20-1; j_gene: TRBJ1-4; CDR3aa: CSASWDRGQKLFF
d_gene: NA; v_gene: TRBV7-6; j_gene: TRBJ2-7; CDR3aa: CASSPRTLPYEQYF
d_gene: NA; v_gene: TRBV28; j_gene: TRBJ2-2; CDR3aa: CASRPVGTGELFF
d_gene: NA; v_gene: TRBV11-3; j_gene: TRBJ2-3; CDR3aa: CASSTSRTTDTQYF
d_gene: NA; v_gene: TRBV20-1; j_gene: TRBJ2-3; CDR3aa: CSARFSDTQYF
d_gene: NA; v_gene: TRBV6-2/TRBV6-3; j_gene: TRBJ1-3; CDR3aa: CASSYGLETGNTIYF
d_gene: NA; v_gene: TRBV5-6; j_gene: TRBJ1-3; CDR3aa: CASSLVPGAPSGNTIYF
d_gene: TRBD2; v_gene: TRBV19; j_gene: TRBJ2-1; CDR3aa: CASSPLRGGGFTPEQFF
d_gene: TRBD1; v_gene: TRBV7-9; j_gene: TRBJ2-7; CDR3aa: CASSPGTGIDEQYF
d_gene: TRBD1; v_gene: TRBV20-1; j_gene: TRBJ2-7; CDR3aa: CSANPRDRGYEQYF
d_gene: NA; v_gene: TRBV5-1; j_gene: TRBJ1-1; CDR3aa: CASSLSVSGTNTEAFF